One and the same sample provided the 32 T cell receptor beta chains below, sequenced in a study of blood T cell repertoires in COVID-19. Sequencing used immunoSEQ multiplex PCR; TCRdb keeps in-frame clones, though not all of them. This sample has 150,000 to 200,000 clones, with 75% to 90% found just once. The sequenced material came from peripheral blood. The source is a human donor in a cohort sampled during active COVID-19.

This chain uses TRBV5-6 with TRBJ1-2, with D possibly matching TRBD1 (5 bases). Trimming cost V 0 bases and J 8 bases, with 11 bases left between them. Per the germline V gene, CDR1 is SGHDT and CDR2 is YYEEEE. The CDR3 is 13 residues long. The DNA of the CDR3 is TGTGCCAGCAGCTTGGAGAGGAGGGGAGGCTACACCTTC. This translates into CASSLERRGGYTF.

The chain uses TRBV6-6 and TRBJ2-1; tentative D call: TRBD1 (6 bases). Trimming shortened V by 7 bases and J by 2 bases, and 12 bases separated the two germline ends. CDR3 length: 14 amino acids. The germline CDR1 and CDR2 sequences are MNHNY and SVGAGI (reference sequence). CDR3 region: CASKEDRAYNEQFF. In DNA, the CDR3 is TGTGCCAGCAAAGAGGACAGAGCCTACAATGAGCAGTTCTTC.

The chain has TRBV9 and TRBJ2-7; 8 bases are shared with TRBD1. Germline lookup yields CDR1 SGDLS and CDR2 YYNGEE. The CDR3 loop spans 15 amino acids. V lost 1 base, J lost 5 bases, and 8 bases stayed unmatched. The CDR3 here is CASSVQDRAWDEQYF. DNA of the CDR3: TGTGCCAGCAGCGTACAGGACAGGGCGTGGGACGAGCAGTACTTC.

The V gene is TRBV6-5, the J gene TRBJ2-5; a weak D match, TRBD2 (5 bases). The germline gives CDR1 MNHEY, CDR2 SVGAGI. V lost 5 bases and J lost 5, with 18 bases in between. The CDR3 covers 15 residues. The CDR3 nucleotides are TGTGCCAGCAGTCCTTCACCGGGAACCCCGGAGACCCAGTACTTC. This codes for CASSPSPGTPETQYF.

This chain uses TRBV7-2 with TRBJ2-1; D not resolved. V lost 5 bases, J lost 5 bases, and 13 bases lay in between. The CDR3 totals 14 residues. Germline V gene lookup returns CDR1 SGHTA and CDR2 FQGNSA. CDR3 protein: CASSHPARNNEQFF. The CDR3 DNA sequence: TGTGCCAGCAGCCATCCGGCTAGGAACAATGAGCAGTTCTTC. Full variable domain (missing parts from reference TRBV7-2 and TRBJ2-1): GAGVSQSPSNKVTEKGKDVELRCDPISGHTALYWYRQSLGQGLEFLIYFQGNSAPDKSGLPSDRFSAERTGGSVSTLTIQRTQQEDSAVYLCASSHPARNNEQFFGPGTRLTVL.

This clone was picked up a small number of times. The chain carries TRBV10-3 and TRBJ2-5; TRBD1 matches at 7 bases. Trimming at V came to 6 bases and at J to 1 base, leaving 8 bases not matched to a gene. The germline V gene has CDR1 ENHRY and CDR2 SYGVKD. CDR3 length: 15 residues. CDR3 in amino acids: CAISGGQDLQETQYF. CDR3 DNA: TGTGCCATCAGCGGAGGACAGGACCTCCAAGAGACCCAGTACTTC.

The genes are TRBV18 and TRBJ2-7; D is undetermined. Between the trimmed V and J ends, which lost 2 bases and 3 bases, there was a span of 20 bases. CDR3 size: 17 residues. From germline, CDR1 is KGHSH and CDR2 LQKENI. CDR3 coding DNA: TGTGCCAGCTCACCATACGATTACCCTCTCCGCTACTACGAGCAGTACTTC. Residues: CASSPYDYPLRYYEQYF.

In this sample, this clone turned up a few times. The V gene is TRBV30, the J gene TRBJ2-7; 12 bases map to TRBD2. This CDR3 comprises 14 residues. Trimming cost V 2 bases and J 6 bases; bases outside gene matches: 5. The germline V gene encodes CDR1 GTSNPN and CDR2 SVGIG (reference sequence). The CDR3 loop reads CAWSTASGRGEQYF. The CDR3 DNA reads as TGTGCCTGGAGTACTGCTAGCGGGAGGGGCGAGCAGTACTTC.

This clone appeared once. The chain joins TRBV12-5 to TRBJ2-7, with 11 bases lining up with TRBD1. Germline V gene data show CDR1 as LGHNT and CDR2 as FRNRAP. After removal of 3 bases from V and 3 bases from J, the junction contained 16 bases not matched to a gene. The CDR3 is 19 residues long. CDR3 DNA: TGTGCTAGTGGTTTCCCGGCGGGACAGGGGGAATCTACCTACTACGAGCAGTACTTC. This gives the protein CASGFPAGQGESTYYEQYF.

J is TRBJ2-7 and V is TRBV30; perhaps TRBD1 as D (6 bases). Germline V gene sequence: CDR1 GTSNPN, CDR2 SVGIG (reference sequence). V lost 3 bases and J 0 bases, leaving 9 bases between the germline ends. This CDR3 spans 13 amino acids. The CDR3, as DNA: TGTGCCTGGAGAGAGGACAGCTCCTACGAGCAGTACTTC. Its protein is CAWREDSSYEQYF.

This clone has just a few counts. DNA of the CDR3: TGTGCCAGCTCACCCCCCGGCGGTGAGTTTGGAAACACCATATATTTT. It specifies CASSPPGGEFGNTIYF. The V and J genes are TRBV18 and TRBJ1-3; D not resolved. V lost 3 bases to trimming and J lost 3 bases, with 15 bases between them. The length of the CDR3 is 16 residues. CDR1 is KGHSH and CDR2 is LQKENI in the germline V gene. The whole variable domain, remainder taken from reference TRBV18 and TRBJ1-3, is NAGVMQNPRHLVRRRGQEARLRCSPMKGHSHVYWYRQLPEEGLKFMVYLQKENIIDESGMPKERFSAEFPKEGPSILRIQQVVRGDSAAYFCASSPPGGEFGNTIYFGEGSWLTVV.

V gene TRBV18 combines with J gene TRBJ2-1, with D tentatively TRBD2 (6 bases). V lost 3 bases and J 4 bases, leaving 13 bases between the germline ends. The germline gives CDR1 KGHSH, CDR2 LQKENI. This CDR3 spans 15 amino acids. CDR3 bases: TGTGCCAGCTCACCCCTCGGGGGTCCTTACAATGAGCAGTTCTTC. As protein: CASSPLGGPYNEQFF. The variable domain in full, with the rest retrieved from reference TRBV18 and TRBJ2-1, is NAGVMQNPRHLVRRRGQEARLRCSPMKGHSHVYWYRQLPEEGLKFMVYLQKENIIDESGMPKERFSAEFPKEGPSILRIQQVVRGDSAAYFCASSPLGGPYNEQFFGPGTRLTVL.

As DNA, the CDR3 is TGTGCCAGCAGCCAAGTAAGGCTAGCGGGGGGTTACAATGAGCAGTTCTTC. Translating gives CASSQVRLAGGYNEQFF. The rearrangement uses TRBV14 and TRBJ2-1; 11 positions match TRBD2. Germline assignment: CDR1 SGHDN and CDR2 FVKESK. This CDR3 region has 17 residues. V lost 1 base, J lost 4 bases, and 6 bases stayed unmatched.

The chain is built from TRBV7-9 and TRBJ2-7; tentative D call: TRBD2 (6 bases). In germline, CDR1 is SEHNR, CDR2 FQNEAQ (reference sequence). The CDR3 has 13 residues. V was pared by 6 bases and J by 3 bases, with 12 bases between. CDR3 DNA sequence: TGTGCCAGCAGGCTGGAGGGCTACTACGAGCAGTACTTC. It specifies CASRLEGYYEQYF.

This clone was counted only a few times. V usage is TRBV7-9 and J usage is TRBJ2-2, with D maybe TRBD1 (6 bases). This CDR3 has 16 amino acids. CDR1 and CDR2 from the germline V gene are SEHNR and FQNEAQ (reference sequence). The V and J ends lost 4 bases and 6 bases respectively, with 18 bases between them. For the CDR3, the DNA is TGTGCCAGCAGCTATCAATCCGGGACATTCCCCGGGGAGCTGTTTTTT. As protein: CASSYQSGTFPGELFF.

The chain joins TRBV7-9 to TRBJ2-1; 13 bases are shared with TRBD2. CDR3 length: 15 amino acids. J was trimmed by 6 bases and V by 5 bases; bases with no gene match: 4. Germline assignment: CDR1 SEHNR and CDR2 FQNEAQ (reference sequence). CDR3 bases: TGTGCCAGCAGCCCCGGACTAGCGGGAGTCAATGAGCAGTTCTTC. Its translation is CASSPGLAGVNEQFF.

This clone was counted a single time. This rearrangement joins TRBV10-1 to TRBJ2-1; D call uncertain. Per the germline V gene, CDR1 is WNHNN and CDR2 is SYGVQD (reference sequence). The CDR3 is 12 amino acids. Trimming cost V 6 bases and J 9 bases, with 12 bases left between them. The CDR3 DNA reads as TGCGCCAGCAGCAGTGGGTCGGGTGAGCAGTTCTTC. Protein sequence: CASSSGSGEQFF.

The gene calls are TRBV30 and TRBJ1-3, with D maybe TRBD1 (5 bases). Between the trimmed V and J ends, which lost 8 bases and 0 bases, there was a span of 11 bases. The CDR3 contains 13 residues. The germline V gene encodes CDR1 GTSNPN and CDR2 SVGIG (reference sequence). CDR3 nucleotides: TGTGCCGGGGGGTACTACTCTGGAAACACCATATATTTT. Protein product: CAGGYYSGNTIYF.

Concerning this clone itself: Other DNA sequences in this specimen translate into the identical CDR3. The chain joins TRBV2 to TRBJ1-2, with D possibly matching TRBD1 (6 bases). The CDR3 runs 14 residues. V was trimmed by 4 bases and J by 2 bases, leaving 11 bases between them. Germline CDR1 is SNHLY and CDR2 is FYNNEI. CDR3 DNA sequence: TGTGCCAGCAGTGGGACAGTTAACAACTATGGCTACACCTTC. Residues: CASSGTVNNYGYTF.

The chain employs TRBV7-2 and TRBJ2-1, with D possibly TRBD2 on 5 matching bases. V was cut by 7 bases and J by 0 bases, with 13 bases left in between. Per germline, CDR1 SGHTA and CDR2 FQGNSA. CDR3 length: 15 residues. The CDR3 spells CASTPPSISYNEQFF. DNA of the CDR3: TGTGCCAGCACCCCCCCTAGCATCTCCTACAATGAGCAGTTCTTC.

This chain connects TRBV19 to TRBJ2-1, with TRBD1 matching 7 bases. The germline V gene has CDR1 LNHDA and CDR2 SQIVND (reference sequence). V lost 6 bases to trimming and J lost 5 bases; unmatched junction nucleotides: 7. This CDR3 is 14 amino acids long. The CDR3, as DNA: TGTGCCAGTAGGCTCTTCGGGACAGACAATGAGCAGTTCTTC. Translating gives CASRLFGTDNEQFF.

This rearrangement joins TRBV7-9 to TRBJ1-6; weak D call: TRBD1 (5 bases). V shed 5 bases and J shed 7 bases, with 15 bases lying between them. The CDR3 consists of 15 residues. The germline CDR1 and CDR2 sequences are SEHNR and FQNEAQ (reference sequence). The CDR3 nucleotides read TGTGCCAGCAGCAAGTCGACAGTTACAAATTCACCCCTCCACTTT. It yields the protein CASSKSTVTNSPLHF.

The V and J genes are TRBV19 and TRBJ1-2; 7 bases are shared with TRBD1. In germline, CDR1 is LNHDA, CDR2 SQIVND (reference sequence). V gave up 6 bases and J gave up 3 bases; unmatched junction bases: 4. The CDR3 totals 13 residues. Written as DNA, the CDR3 is TGTGCCAGTAGCCGGGACAGTGACTATGGCTACACCTTC. Protein: CASSRDSDYGYTF.

The chain employs TRBV7-9 and TRBJ2-1; TRBD1 aligns across 10 bases. Trimming removed 3 bases from V and 9 bases from J; junction bases left unmatched: 11. The germline CDR1 and CDR2 sequences are SEHNR and FQNEAQ (reference sequence). The CDR3 consists of 16 residues. CDR3: CASSFPDRGHSGEQFF. Here the CDR3 DNA reads TGTGCCAGCAGCTTTCCCGACAGGGGGCATTCGGGTGAGCAGTTCTTC.

The chain recombines TRBV7-9 with TRBJ2-5, with TRBD1 identical over 9 bases. The V and J ends lost 7 bases and 7 bases, in that order; junction bases with no gene match: 10. This CDR3 comprises 14 residues. CDR1 is SEHNR, CDR2 FQNEAQ, per germline (reference sequence). The CDR3 loop is CASTLRTGEGTQYF. The CDR3 coding sequence is TGTGCCAGCACCCTACGGACAGGGGAGGGGACCCAGTACTTC. The full variable domain, completed using reference TRBV7-9 and TRBJ2-5, is DTGVSQNPRHKITKRGQNVTFRCDPISEHNRLYWYRQTLGQGPEFLTYFQNEAQLEKSRLLSDRFSAERPKGSFSTLEIQRTEQGDSAMYLCASTLRTGEGTQYFGPGTRLLVL.

The V and J genes are TRBV7-8 and TRBJ2-3; the D gene is possibly TRBD2 (6 bases). Trimming left V 4 bases short and J 5 bases short, with 22 bases between. Germline values: CDR1 SGHVS, CDR2 FQNEAQ. This CDR3 has 17 residues. CDR3 amino acids: CASSSPGFGRRKDTQYF. Here the CDR3 DNA reads TGTGCCAGCAGCTCTCCGGGGTTCGGGAGAAGAAAAGATACGCAGTATTTT.

CDR3 sequence reads: CASRTGRDWQFF. The CDR3 DNA reads TGTGCCAGCAGGACAGGGCGGGACTGGCAGTTCTTC. The chain recombines TRBV2 with TRBJ2-1, with D tentatively TRBD1 (7 bases). The CDR3 extends over 12 amino acids. Germline-derived CDR1 and CDR2 are SNHLY and FYNNEI. V was pared by 6 bases and J by 12 bases, with 15 bases between.

The V call is TRBV14, the J call TRBJ1-2; no reliable D call. The ends were cut back, 1 base at V and 5 bases at J, with 5 bases in the middle. Germline assignment: CDR1 SGHDN and CDR2 FVKESK. The CDR3 totals 12 residues. CDR3: CASSQAAYGYTF. The CDR3 coding sequence is TGTGCCAGCAGCCAAGCAGCGTATGGCTACACCTTC.

This clone was picked up one time. The rearrangement links TRBV6-2 or TRBV6-3 to TRBJ2-6; perhaps TRBD1 as D (5 bases). V lost 4 bases and J lost 2, with 24 bases in between. Per germline, CDR1 MNHEY and CDR2 SVGEGT. This CDR3 comprises 20 residues. For the CDR3, the DNA is TGTGCCAGCAGTTTTTTAGGACAAATCCCTTCGAATACTGGGGCCAACGTCCTGACTTTC. Encoded protein: CASSFLGQIPSNTGANVLTF.

This rearrangement joins TRBV28 to TRBJ1-2; TRBD1 aligns across 7 bases. Germline V gives CDR1 MDHEN, CDR2 SYDVKM. The CDR3 spans 14 residues. J gave up 5 bases and V 5 bases, and 8 bases lay outside the gene matches. CDR3 sequence: CASSRTGGTYGYTF. As DNA, the CDR3 is TGTGCCAGCAGTCGGACAGGAGGAACTTATGGCTACACCTTC.

The V gene is TRBV28, the J gene TRBJ1-3; D is unclear. The V gene lost 6 bases and the J gene lost 0 bases, with 9 bases spanning the gap. CDR1 is MDHEN, CDR2 SYDVKM, per germline. The CDR3 extends over 14 amino acids. The CDR3 DNA reads TGTGCCAGCAGCCGAGGCGGCTCTGGAAACACCATATATTTT. It translates to CASSRGGSGNTIYF.

The chain carries TRBV27 and TRBJ2-3, with D possibly being TRBD1 (5 bases). Germline V gene sequence: CDR1 MNHEY, CDR2 SMNVEV (reference sequence). Trimming removed 2 bases at V and 1 base at J, with 10 bases between. The CDR3 is made up of 15 amino acids. CDR3 region: CASSLEQDRTDTQYF. The CDR3 region has the DNA TGTGCCAGCAGTTTAGAACAGGACCGCACAGATACGCAGTATTTT.